What follows are 3 T cell receptor beta chains derived from one specimen sequenced in a study of control samples from healthy donors and cancer patients. Assay used: immunoSEQ multiplex PCR; TCRdb lists only in-frame clones, some missing. This sample has over 110,000 clones, with about 88% found just once. Input material: blood. The receptor source for this set is a young woman in good health.

CDR3 DNA: TGTGCCAGCACCCCTCCGGGGTACGAGCAGTACTTC. It translates to CASTPPGYEQYF. V usage is TRBV6-5 and J usage is TRBJ2-7; tentatively, D is TRBD2 (5 bases). CDR1 MNHEY and CDR2 SVGAGI come from the germline V gene. The CDR3 sequence is 12 residues long. V shed 7 bases and J shed 4 bases, with 11 bases lying between them.

The rearrangement joins TRBV24-1 to TRBJ2-3; D is unclear. The CDR3 spans 13 residues. Trimming shortened V by 4 bases and J by 5 bases, and 9 bases separated the two germline ends. Germline CDR1 is KGHDR and CDR2 is SFDVKD. The DNA for the CDR3 is TGTGCCACCAGTGACCCTCCCTTAGATACGCAGTATTTT. This sequence encodes CATSDPPLDTQYF.

The V and J genes are TRBV6-5 and TRBJ2-7; tentatively, D is TRBD1 or TRBD2 (6 bases each). CDR3 length: 14 amino acids. The V end lost 7 bases, the J end lost 0 bases, and 13 bases lay between the germline ends. CDR1 and CDR2 from the germline V gene are MNHEY and SVGAGI. The CDR3 here is CASTTRGASYEQYF. DNA of the CDR3: TGTGCCAGCACCACAAGGGGGGCCTCCTACGAGCAGTACTTC.